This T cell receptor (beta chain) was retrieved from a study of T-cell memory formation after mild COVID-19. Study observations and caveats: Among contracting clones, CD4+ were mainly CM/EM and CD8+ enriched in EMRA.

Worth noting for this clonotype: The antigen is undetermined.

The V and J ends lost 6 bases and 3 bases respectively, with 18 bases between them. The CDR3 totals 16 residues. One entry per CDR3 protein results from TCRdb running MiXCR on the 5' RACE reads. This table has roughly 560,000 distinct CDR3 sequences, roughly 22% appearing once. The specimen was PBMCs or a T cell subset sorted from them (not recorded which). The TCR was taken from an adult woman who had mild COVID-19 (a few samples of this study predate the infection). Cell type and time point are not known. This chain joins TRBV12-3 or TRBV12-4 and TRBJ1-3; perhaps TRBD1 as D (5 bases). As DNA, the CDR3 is TGTGCCAGCAGCCGGGACGTCCGAGTGGGTGGAAACACCATATATTTT. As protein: CASSRDVRVGGNTIYF.